This TCR beta chain originates from a study of Graves' ophthalmopathy and Graves' hyperthyroidism. Whole-study results and caveats: Among thyroid clonotypes expanded above 0.001 frequency, most also appeared in blood.

Details on this clonotype: Antigen specificity is unknown.

The sequenced template was RNA, covering the TCR beta CDR3 region. The first-round RT-PCR employed HTBI primers together with the Qiagen OneStep RT-PCR kit. A multiplex PCR was then performed as the second round. TCRdb processed the multiplex PCR reads anew with MiXCR; each CDR3 protein has one entry. The profile covers some 240,000 distinct CDR3 sequences, with around 45% appearing a single time and roughly 45% taken by the ten largest. Sequenced sample: peripheral blood. The TCR originated in an adult man with Graves' ophthalmopathy.

The CDR3 protein is CATSRDVTGSGYTF. DNA of the CDR3: TGTGCCACCAGCAGAGATGTAACAGGGTCGGGCTACACCTTC. The genes are TRBV15 and TRBJ1-2, with a tentative D call TRBD1 (6 bases). Per the germline V gene, CDR1 is LNHNV and CDR2 is YYDKDF (reference sequence). The CDR3 runs 14 residues. Trimming cost V 0 bases and J 8 bases, with 13 bases left between them.